The present T cell receptor (beta chain) was sequenced within a study of cytomegalovirus exposure and HLA in healthy donors. V lost 5 bases, J lost 0 bases, and 9 bases stayed unmatched. The CDR3 sequence is 15 residues long. Germline CDR1 is GTSNPN and CDR2 is SVGIG (reference sequence). The PCR ran on 60 Vbeta and 13 Jbeta primers. Clones were sequenced by immunoSEQ multiplex PCR, and TCRdb holds only the in-frame ones, with some missing. The repertoire holds over 150,000 clones, with roughly two thirds as singletons. Sample: PBMCs. This sequence originates from a woman under 30 in good health and CMV-seropositive. The chain links TRBV30 to TRBJ2-7, with 8 bases fitting TRBD2. In DNA form, the CDR3 reads TGTGCCTGGCGATCCTTGCGGGAGGACTCCTACGAGCAGTACTTC. Encoded protein: CAWRSLREDSYEQYF.